This TCR beta chain was identified during a study of shared clonotypes between healthy human individuals. Study details: The plates for each donor numbered three CD4 naive, three CD4 memory, two CD8 naive and one CD8 memory.

An approximately 180 ng quantity of DNA, tens of thousands of T cell genomes, went into the sorted-subset replicate PCRs. The protocol was immunoSEQ multiplex PCR, while the TCRdb copy is restricted to in-frame clones and leaves out a portion. Seen here are roughly 1,000,000 clones, approximately 80% observed once, and the top ten hold more than 0.45%. The germline gives CDR1 SGHNT, CDR2 YYREEE (reference sequence). Trimming removed 2 bases from V and 4 bases from J; junction bases left unmatched: 5. The CDR3 totals 16 residues. This sequence joins TRBV5-4 and TRBJ2-2; 10 nucleotides agree with TRBD2. Source material: memory CD4+ T cells from PBMCs. The subset: CD45RA-negative fraction. The TCR was taken from a man aged 18 to 30 in good health. Some clones in this sample may be carry-over from other donors' samples. CDR3 sequence reads: CASSFPGLARTGELFF. In DNA, the CDR3 is TGTGCCAGCAGCTTTCCGGGACTAGCGCGCACCGGGGAGCTGTTTTTT.